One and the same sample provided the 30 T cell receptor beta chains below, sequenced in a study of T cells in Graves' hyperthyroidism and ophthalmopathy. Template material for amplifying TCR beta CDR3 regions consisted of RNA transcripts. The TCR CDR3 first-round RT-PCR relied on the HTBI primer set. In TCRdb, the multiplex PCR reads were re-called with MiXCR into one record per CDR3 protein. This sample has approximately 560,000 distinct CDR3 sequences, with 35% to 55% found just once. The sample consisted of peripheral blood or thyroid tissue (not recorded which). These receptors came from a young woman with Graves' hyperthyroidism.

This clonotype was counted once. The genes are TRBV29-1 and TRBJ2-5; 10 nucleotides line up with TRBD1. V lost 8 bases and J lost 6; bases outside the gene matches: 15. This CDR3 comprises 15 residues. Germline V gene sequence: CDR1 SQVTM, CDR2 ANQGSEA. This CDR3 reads CSPVESGDRGQTQYF. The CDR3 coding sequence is TGCAGCCCTGTAGAGAGCGGGGACAGGGGCCAGACCCAGTACTTC.

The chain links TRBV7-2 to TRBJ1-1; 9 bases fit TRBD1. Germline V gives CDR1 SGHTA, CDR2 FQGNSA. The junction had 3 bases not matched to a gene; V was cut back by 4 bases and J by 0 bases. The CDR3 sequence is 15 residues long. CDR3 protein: CASSSQGALNTEAFF. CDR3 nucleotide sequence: TGTGCCAGCAGCTCACAGGGGGCGCTGAACACTGAAGCTTTCTTT. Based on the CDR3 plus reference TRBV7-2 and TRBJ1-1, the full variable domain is GAGVSQSPSNKVTEKGKDVELRCDPISGHTALYWYRQSLGQGLEFLIYFQGNSAPDKSGLPSDRFSAERTGGSVSTLTIQRTQQEDSAVYLCASSSQGALNTEAFFGQGTRLTVV.

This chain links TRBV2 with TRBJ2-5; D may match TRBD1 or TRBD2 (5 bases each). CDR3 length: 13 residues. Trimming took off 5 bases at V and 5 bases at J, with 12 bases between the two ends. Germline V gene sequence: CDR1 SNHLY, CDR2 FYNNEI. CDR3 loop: CASSSRGDETQYF. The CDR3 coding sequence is TGTGCCAGCAGTTCTCGGGGCGACGAGACCCAGTACTTC.

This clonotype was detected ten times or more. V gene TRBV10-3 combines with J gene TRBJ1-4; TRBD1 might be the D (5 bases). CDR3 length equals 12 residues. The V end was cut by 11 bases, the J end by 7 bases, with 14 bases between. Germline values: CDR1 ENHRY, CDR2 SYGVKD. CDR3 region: CAVSWGSEKLFF. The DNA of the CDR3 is TGTGCCGTATCATGGGGGAGTGAAAAACTGTTTTTT.

CDR3 in amino acids: CSVEAGTGMVPGELFF. The CDR3 region has the DNA TGCAGCGTTGAGGCCGGGACAGGGATGGTACCCGGGGAGCTGTTTTTT. The chain combines TRBV29-1 with TRBJ2-2; 9 bases are a match to TRBD1. CDR1 and CDR2 from the germline V gene are SQVTM and ANQGSEA. Losses at the gene ends were 3 bases for V and 6 bases for J; bases not matched to a gene: 11. The CDR3 is made up of 16 amino acids.

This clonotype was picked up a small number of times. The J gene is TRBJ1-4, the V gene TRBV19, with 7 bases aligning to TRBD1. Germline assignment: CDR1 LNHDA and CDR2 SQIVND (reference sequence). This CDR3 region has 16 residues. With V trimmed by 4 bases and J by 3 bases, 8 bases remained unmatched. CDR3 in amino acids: CASSSTGVGANEKLFF. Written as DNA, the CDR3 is TGTGCCAGTAGTAGCACAGGGGTTGGAGCTAATGAAAAACTGTTTTTT.

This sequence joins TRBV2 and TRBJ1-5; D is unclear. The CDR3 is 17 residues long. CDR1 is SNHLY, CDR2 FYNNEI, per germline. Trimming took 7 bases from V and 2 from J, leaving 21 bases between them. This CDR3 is CASTHCGRCERNQPQHF. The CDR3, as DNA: TGTGCCAGCACCCACTGCGGGCGATGTGAGCGCAATCAGCCCCAGCATTTT.

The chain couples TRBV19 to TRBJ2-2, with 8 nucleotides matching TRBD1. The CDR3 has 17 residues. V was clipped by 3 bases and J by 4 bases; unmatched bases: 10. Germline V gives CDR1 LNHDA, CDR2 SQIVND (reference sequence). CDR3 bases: TGTGCCAGTAGTATGGAGGGCAGGGGGCTTGCCACCGGGGAGCTGTTTTTT. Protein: CASSMEGRGLATGELFF.

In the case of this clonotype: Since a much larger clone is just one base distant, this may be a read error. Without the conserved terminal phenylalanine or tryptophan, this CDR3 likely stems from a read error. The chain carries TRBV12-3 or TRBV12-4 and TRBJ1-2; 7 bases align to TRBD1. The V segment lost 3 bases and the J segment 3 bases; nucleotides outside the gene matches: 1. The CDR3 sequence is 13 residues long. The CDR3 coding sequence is TGTGCCAGCAGTTTTCAGGGGGACTATGGCTACACCCTC. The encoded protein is CASSFQGDYGYTL.

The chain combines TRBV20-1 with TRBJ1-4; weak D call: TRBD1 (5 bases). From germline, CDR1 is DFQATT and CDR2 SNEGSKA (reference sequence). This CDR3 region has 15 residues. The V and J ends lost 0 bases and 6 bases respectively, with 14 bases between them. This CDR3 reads CSARDPVGVDEKLFF. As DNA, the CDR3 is TGCAGTGCTAGAGACCCTGTGGGGGTTGATGAAAAACTGTTTTTT.

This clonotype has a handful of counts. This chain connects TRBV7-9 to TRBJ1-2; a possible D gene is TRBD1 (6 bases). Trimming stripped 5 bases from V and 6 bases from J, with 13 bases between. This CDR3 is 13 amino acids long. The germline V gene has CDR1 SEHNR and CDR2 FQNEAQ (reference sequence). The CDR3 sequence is CASSRNRVDGYTF. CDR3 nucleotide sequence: TGTGCCAGCAGCCGAAACAGGGTCGATGGCTACACCTTC.

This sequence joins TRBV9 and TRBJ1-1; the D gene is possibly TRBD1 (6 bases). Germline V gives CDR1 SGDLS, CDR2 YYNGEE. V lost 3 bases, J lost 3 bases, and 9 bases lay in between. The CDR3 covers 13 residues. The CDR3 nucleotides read TGTGCCAGCAGCGCAACAGGGTACACTGAAGCTTTCTTT. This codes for CASSATGYTEAFF.

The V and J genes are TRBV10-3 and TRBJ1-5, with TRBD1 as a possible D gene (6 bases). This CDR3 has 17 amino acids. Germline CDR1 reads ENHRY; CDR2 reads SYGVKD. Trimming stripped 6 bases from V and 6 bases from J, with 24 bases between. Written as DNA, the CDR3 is TGTGCCATCAGAGACCCTGGGGGGCAGGGGTACCCTCAGCCCCAGCATTTT. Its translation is CAIRDPGGQGYPQPQHF.

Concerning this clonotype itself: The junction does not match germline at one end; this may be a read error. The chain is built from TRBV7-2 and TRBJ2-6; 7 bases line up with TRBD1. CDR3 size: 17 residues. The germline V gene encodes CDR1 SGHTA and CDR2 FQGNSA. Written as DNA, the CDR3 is TGCGCCGGCAGCTCGGGACAGTCGGTGAATGGGGCCAACGTCCTGACTTTC. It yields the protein CAGSSGQSVNGANVLTF. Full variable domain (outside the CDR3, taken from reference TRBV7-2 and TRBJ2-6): GAGVSQSPSNKVTEKGKDVELRCDPISGHTALYWYRQSLGQGLEFLIYFQGNSAPDKSGLPSDRFSAERTGGSVSTLTIQRTQQEDSAVYLCAGSSGQSVNGANVLTFGAGSRLTVL.

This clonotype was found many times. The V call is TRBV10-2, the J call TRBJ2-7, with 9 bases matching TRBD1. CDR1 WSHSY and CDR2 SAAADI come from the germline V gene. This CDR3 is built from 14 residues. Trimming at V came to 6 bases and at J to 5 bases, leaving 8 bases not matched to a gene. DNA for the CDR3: TGCGCCAGCAGGATGGGACAGGGCGCCGACGAGCAGTACTTC. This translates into CASRMGQGADEQYF.

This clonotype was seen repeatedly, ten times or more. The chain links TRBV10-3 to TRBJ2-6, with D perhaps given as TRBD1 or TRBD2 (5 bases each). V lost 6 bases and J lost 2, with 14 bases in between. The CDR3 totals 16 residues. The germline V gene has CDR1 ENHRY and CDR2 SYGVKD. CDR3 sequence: CAIRGERQAGANVLTF. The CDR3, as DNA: TGTGCCATCAGAGGGGAGCGGCAGGCTGGGGCCAACGTCCTGACTTTC.

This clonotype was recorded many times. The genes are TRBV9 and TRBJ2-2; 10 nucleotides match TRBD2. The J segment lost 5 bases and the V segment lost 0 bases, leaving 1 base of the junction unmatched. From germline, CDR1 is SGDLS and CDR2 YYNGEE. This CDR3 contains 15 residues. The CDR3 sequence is CASSVELAGTGELFF. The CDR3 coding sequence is TGTGCCAGCAGCGTAGAACTAGCGGGAACCGGGGAGCTGTTTTTT.

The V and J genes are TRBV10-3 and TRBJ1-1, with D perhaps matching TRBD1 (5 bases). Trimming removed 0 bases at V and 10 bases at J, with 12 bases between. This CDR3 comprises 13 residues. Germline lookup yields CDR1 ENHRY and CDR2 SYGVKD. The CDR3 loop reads CAISESGGVGAFF. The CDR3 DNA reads TGTGCCATCAGTGAGTCGGGAGGGGTCGGAGCTTTCTTT.

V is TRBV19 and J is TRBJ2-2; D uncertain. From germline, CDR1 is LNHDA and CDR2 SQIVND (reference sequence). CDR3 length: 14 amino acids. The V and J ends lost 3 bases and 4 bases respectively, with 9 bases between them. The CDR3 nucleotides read TGTGCCAGTAGTATTTTGAGGACCACCGGGGAGCTGTTTTTT. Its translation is CASSILRTTGELFF.

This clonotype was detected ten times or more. Written as DNA, the CDR3 is TGTGCCAGCAGCCAGACCCCAGGGCTCGAGACCCAGTACTTC. Its protein is CASSQTPGLETQYF. The chain has TRBV7-2 and TRBJ2-5, with D tentatively TRBD1 (5 bases). The CDR3 covers 14 residues. CDR1 and CDR2 from the germline V gene are SGHTA and FQGNSA. Trimming took 5 bases from V and 5 from J, leaving 15 bases between them.

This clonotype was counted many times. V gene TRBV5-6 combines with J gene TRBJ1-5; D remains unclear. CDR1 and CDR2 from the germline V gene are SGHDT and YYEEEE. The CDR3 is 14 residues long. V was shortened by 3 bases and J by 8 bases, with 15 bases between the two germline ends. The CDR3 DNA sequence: TGTGCCAGCAGCTCGTCAGGATCCGGGGAGCCCCAGCATTTT. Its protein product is CASSSSGSGEPQHF.

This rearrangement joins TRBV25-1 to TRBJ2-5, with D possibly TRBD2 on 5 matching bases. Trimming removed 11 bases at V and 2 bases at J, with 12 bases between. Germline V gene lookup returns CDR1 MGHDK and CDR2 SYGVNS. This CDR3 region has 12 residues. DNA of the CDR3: TGTGCCTGGTCAGCGGTTCAAGAGACCCAGTACTTC. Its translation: CAWSAVQETQYF.

CDR3 sequence (DNA): TGTGCCAGTAGCATAAGGACTAGCGGGGGGTACGAGCAGTACTTC. Protein product: CASSIRTSGGYEQYF. The V gene is TRBV7-9, the J gene TRBJ2-7; 14 bases match TRBD2. CDR1 and CDR2 (germline): SEHNR, FQNEAQ (reference sequence). CDR3 length: 15 residues. Trimming at V came to 9 bases and at J to 4 bases, leaving 8 bases not matched to a gene.

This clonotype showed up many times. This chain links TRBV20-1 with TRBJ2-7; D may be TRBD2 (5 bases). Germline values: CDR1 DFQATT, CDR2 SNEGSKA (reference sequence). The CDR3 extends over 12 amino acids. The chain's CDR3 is CSARTGSYEQYF. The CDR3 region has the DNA TGCAGCGCAAGGACTGGATCCTACGAGCAGTACTTC.

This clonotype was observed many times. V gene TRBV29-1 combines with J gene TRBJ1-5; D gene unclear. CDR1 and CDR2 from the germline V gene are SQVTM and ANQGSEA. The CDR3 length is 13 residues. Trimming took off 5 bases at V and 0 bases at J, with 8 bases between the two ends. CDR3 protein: CSVRRDSNQPQHF. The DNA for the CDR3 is TGCAGCGTTCGGAGGGATAGCAATCAGCCCCAGCATTTT.

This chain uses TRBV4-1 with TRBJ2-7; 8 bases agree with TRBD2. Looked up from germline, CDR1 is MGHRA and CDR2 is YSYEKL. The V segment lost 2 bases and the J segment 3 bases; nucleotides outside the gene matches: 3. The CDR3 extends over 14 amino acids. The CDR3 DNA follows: TGCGCCAGCAGCCAATTTACTAGCGGCTACGAGCAGTACTTC. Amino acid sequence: CASSQFTSGYEQYF.

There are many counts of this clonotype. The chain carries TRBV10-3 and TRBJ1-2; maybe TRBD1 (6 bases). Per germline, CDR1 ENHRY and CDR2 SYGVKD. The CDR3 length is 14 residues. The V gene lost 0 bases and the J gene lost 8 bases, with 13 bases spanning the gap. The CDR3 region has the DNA TGTGCCATCAGTGAGTCGACAGGCCGAGAGGGCTACACCTTC. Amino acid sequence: CAISESTGREGYTF.

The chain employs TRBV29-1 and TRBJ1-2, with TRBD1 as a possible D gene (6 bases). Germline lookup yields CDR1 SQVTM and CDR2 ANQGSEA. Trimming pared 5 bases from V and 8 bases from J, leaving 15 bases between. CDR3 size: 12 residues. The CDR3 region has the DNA TGCAGCGTTTCGACCGGGACATTGGGCTACACCTTC. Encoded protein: CSVSTGTLGYTF.

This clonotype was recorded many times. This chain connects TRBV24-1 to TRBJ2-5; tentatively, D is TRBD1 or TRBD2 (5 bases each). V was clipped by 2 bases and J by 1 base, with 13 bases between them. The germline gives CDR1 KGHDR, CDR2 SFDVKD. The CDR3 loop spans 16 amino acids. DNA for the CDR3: TGTGCCACCAGTGATTGGGGAGTTGGGGCCCAAGAGACCCAGTACTTC. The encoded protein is CATSDWGVGAQETQYF.

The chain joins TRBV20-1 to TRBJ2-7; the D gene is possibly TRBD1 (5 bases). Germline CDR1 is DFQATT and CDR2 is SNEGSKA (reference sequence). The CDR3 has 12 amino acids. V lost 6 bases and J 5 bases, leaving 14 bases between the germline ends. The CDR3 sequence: CSATDQGHEQYF. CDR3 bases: TGCAGTGCCACCGACCAGGGCCACGAGCAGTACTTC.